This T cell receptor beta chain was sequenced during a study of T-cell memory formation after mild COVID-19. From the 5' RACE reads, TCRdb called clonotypes with MiXCR, one entry per CDR3 protein. The sample lists roughly 190,000 distinct CDR3 sequences, about 10% occurring once. J gave up 4 bases and V 8 bases, and 7 bases lay outside the gene matches. The CDR3 runs 13 residues. Germline values: CDR1 SQVTM, CDR2 ANQGSEA. Whole-study results and caveats: Clones that shrank (day 15 to 85) were balanced CD4/CD8, whereas later expanders leaned CD4+.

About this clonotype itself: Its antigen is unidentified.

The genes are TRBV29-1 and TRBJ2-5; 10 bases line up with TRBD1. Specimen: PBMCs or a T cell subset sorted from them (not recorded which). The TCR sequence derives from a man between 18 and 35 years old who had mild COVID-19 (a few samples of this study predate the infection). Cell type and time point are not known. As DNA, the CDR3 is TGCAGCACCCGACAGGGGGCATCAGAGACCCAGTACTTC. Its protein is CSTRQGASETQYF.